Listed below are T cell receptor beta chains from one sample, sequenced in a study of monozygotic twins with inflammatory bowel disease. TCRdb processed the 5' RACE reads again and assigns one entry to each CDR3 protein, with no DNA. This specimen shows some 160,000 distinct CDR3 sequences; the ten leading clones hold roughly 7.4%. Sequencing used blood. Receptors originate from a human donor with ulcerative colitis or Crohn's disease, or a healthy co-twin of an affected twin (not recorded which). CDR3s include the opening cysteine and the closing phenylalanine or tryptophan. The order of the fields is V gene, CDR3 length, J gene, CDR3 protein.

>TRBV7-3|15|TRBJ2-7
CPSSLQAGDVYEQYF
>TRBV12-3/TRBV12-4|15|TRBJ2-3
CASRNRDRVADTQYF
>TRBV20-1|12|TRBJ2-7
CSASEDGYEQYF
>TRBV11-2|15|TRBJ2-2
CASSLDTGGPGELFF
>TRBV7-9|15|TRBJ2-5
CASSLPGGASETQYF
>TRBV5-1|14|TRBJ1-2
CASSLVAGTEGYTF
>TRBV29-1|15|TRBJ2-1
CSVFGDRRTYNEQFF
>TRBV20-1|12|TRBJ2-5
CSPRDWAQTQYF
>TRBV5-1|13|TRBJ1-6
CASQQAGDSPLHF
>TRBV12-1|13|TRBJ1-2
CASSTTEVYGYTF
>TRBV2|12|TRBJ2-2
CAGGWDTGELFF
>TRBV5-8|13|TRBJ2-7
CASSRAQGYEQYF
>TRBV4-3|16|TRBJ2-7
CASSPTTGWGAYEQYF
>TRBV19|13|TRBJ1-2
CASLIQGGYGYTF
>TRBV20-1|14|TRBJ1-1
CSAKPGQQNTEAFF
>TRBV7-9|14|TRBJ2-5
CASGSGRRQETQYF
>TRBV3-1|12|TRBJ2-7
CASSQRVGVQYF
>TRBV11-1|18|TRBJ2-2
CASSSTQGAPDNTGELFF
>TRBV20-1|16|TRBJ2-2
CSARGPRDLNTGELFF
>TRBV5-1|14|TRBJ1-1
CASSPGPGATEAFF
>TRBV5-1|13|TRBJ2-7
CASSLAGPNEQYF
>TRBV20-1|14|TRBJ1-5
CSARDRALNQPQHF
>TRBV29-1|13|TRBJ1-1
CSVGTRLTTEAFF
>TRBV5-1|15|TRBJ1-1
CASSLGTVKNTEAFF
>TRBV28|15|TRBJ2-1
CASRVPGTSDNEQFF
>TRBV5-4|15|TRBJ2-3
CASGGGAPSTDTQYF
>TRBV20-1|15|TRBJ1-6
CSANAGNSYNSPLHF
>TRBV10-3|16|TRBJ2-1
CAISESFSGGFNEQFF
>TRBV7-9|15|TRBJ1-2
CASSGLAQGHYGYTF
>TRBV4-1|15|TRBJ2-1
CASSQEGPRGNEQFF
>TRBV5-1|14|TRBJ1-5
CASSRTGGDQPQHF
>TRBV7-2|14|TRBJ2-5
CASSTRGLQETQYF
>TRBV6-2/TRBV6-3|14|TRBJ2-7
CASSPSDRTYEQYF
>TRBV7-3|16|TRBJ2-3
CASSLRSGGGTDTQYF
>TRBV7-9|16|TRBJ2-3
CASSLVFRGRTDTQYF
>TRBV20-1|18|TRBJ1-2
CSAPPGWDRALQGYGYTF
>TRBV27|16|TRBJ1-5
CATRHVGQGNYQPQHF
>TRBV5-4|13|TRBJ2-3
CASSFYEPDTQYF
>TRBV9|12|TRBJ2-3
CASSVAQGEQYF
>TRBV10-3|14|TRBJ2-1
CAISVGRIRDEQFF
>TRBV28|16|TRBJ1-2
CASSFSSGAGANGYTF
>TRBV7-2|16|TRBJ1-4
CASSFPAGGEDEKLFF
>TRBV19|15|TRBJ2-6
CASSITGSGANVLTF
>TRBV6-5|14|TRBJ2-5
CASSYATGQETQYF
>TRBV20-1|13|TRBJ1-2
CSARDQSSSGYTF
>TRBV12-5|12|TRBJ1-1
CASGLSNTEAFF
>TRBV7-3|12|TRBJ1-1
CASSLSGGQAFF
>TRBV5-1|16|TRBJ2-3
CASSSLAGMVTDTQYF
>TRBV6-5|15|TRBJ2-7
CASSPRDRVIYEQYF
>TRBV5-1|20|TRBJ2-7
CASSSDRGQTQKGVYYEQYF
>TRBV28|17|TRBJ2-7
CASSPFSFSGRRNEQYF
>TRBV6-1|14|TRBJ2-7
CASIGTGGTNEQYF
>TRBV30|15|TRBJ2-5
CAWSVSGRVQETQYF